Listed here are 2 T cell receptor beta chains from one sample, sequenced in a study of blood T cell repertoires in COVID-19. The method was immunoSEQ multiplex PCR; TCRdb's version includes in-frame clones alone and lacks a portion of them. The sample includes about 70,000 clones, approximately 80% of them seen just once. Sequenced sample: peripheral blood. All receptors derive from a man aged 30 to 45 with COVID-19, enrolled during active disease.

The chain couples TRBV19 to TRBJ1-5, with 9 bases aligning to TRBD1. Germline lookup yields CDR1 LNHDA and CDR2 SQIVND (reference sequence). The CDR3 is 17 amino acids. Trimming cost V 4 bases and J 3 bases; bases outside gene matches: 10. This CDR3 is CASSTGQGRTFNQPQHF. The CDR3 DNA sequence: TGTGCCAGTAGTACCGGACAGGGGCGCACTTTCAATCAGCCCCAGCATTTT. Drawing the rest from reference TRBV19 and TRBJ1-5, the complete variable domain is DGGITQSPKYLFRKEGQNVTLSCEQNLNHDAMYWYRQDPGQGLRLIYYSQIVNDFQKGDIAEGYSVSREKKESFPLTVTSAQKNPTAFYLCASSTGQGRTFNQPQHFGDGTRLSIL.

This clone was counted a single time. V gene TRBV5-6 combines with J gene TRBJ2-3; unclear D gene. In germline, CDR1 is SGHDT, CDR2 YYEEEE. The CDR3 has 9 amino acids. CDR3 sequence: CDSTDTQYF. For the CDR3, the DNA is TGTGATTCTACAGATACGCAGTATTTT.